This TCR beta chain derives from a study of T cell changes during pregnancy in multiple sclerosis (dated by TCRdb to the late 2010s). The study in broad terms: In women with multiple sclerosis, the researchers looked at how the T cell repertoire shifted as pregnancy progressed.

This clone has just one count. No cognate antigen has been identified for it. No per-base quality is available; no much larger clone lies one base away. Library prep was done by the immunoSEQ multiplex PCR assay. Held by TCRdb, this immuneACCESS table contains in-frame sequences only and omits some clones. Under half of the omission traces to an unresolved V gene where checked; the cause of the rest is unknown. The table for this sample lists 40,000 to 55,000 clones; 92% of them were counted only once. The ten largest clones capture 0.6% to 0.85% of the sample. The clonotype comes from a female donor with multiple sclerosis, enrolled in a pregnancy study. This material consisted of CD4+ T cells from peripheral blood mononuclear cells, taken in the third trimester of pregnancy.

The CDR3 loop reads CASGPGQPTEAFF. The nucleotide sequence reads as follows: TGTGCTAGTGGCCCCGGACAGCCCACTGAAGCTTTCTTT. The chain is assembled from TRBV12-5 and TRBJ1-1, and possibly TRBD1, on 6 matching bases. V drops 6 bases and J drops 4 bases, leaving 12 bases in between. The CDR3, cysteine through phenylalanine, is 13 amino acids long. This entry keeps only the CDR3 DNA: 39 bases, framed from base 1. The germline V gene encodes CDR1 LGHNT and CDR2 FRNRAP.